One sample yielded the 26 T cell receptor beta chains listed below, sequenced in a study of regulatory and conventional T cells in RAG deficiency. Blood CD4+ CD25-high CD127-low regulatory T cells supplied the genomic DNA template. TCRdb's table, derived via immunoSEQ multiplex PCR, lists solely in-frame clones and lacks some. This sample has about 7,100 clones, with under 95% found just once. These same data were also listed under a study on regulatory T cells. From that paper: The PCR used 52 TRBV and 13 TRBJ primers.

Sequencing was performed on CD127- CD25+ CD4+ Tregs sorted from blood. The source is a human donor in good health.

The CDR3 here is CASSVGATNQETQYF. CDR3 DNA sequence: TGTGCCAGCAGCGTGGGGGCTACCAACCAAGAGACCCAGTACTTC. The chain couples TRBV9 to TRBJ2-5, with D perhaps TRBD1 (6 bases). In germline, CDR1 is SGDLS, CDR2 YYNGEE. V was cut by 2 bases and J by 0 bases, with 11 bases left in between. The CDR3 loop spans 15 amino acids. The whole variable domain, filled in from reference TRBV9 and TRBJ2-5, reads DSGVTQTPKHLITATGQRVTLRCSPRSGDLSVYWYQQSLDQGLQFLIQYYNGEERAKGNILERFSAQQFPDLHSELNLSSLELGDSALYFCASSVGATNQETQYFGPGTRLLVL.

In its sample, this clone was seen once. The chain couples TRBV12-2 to TRBJ1-5; the table's D call, TRBD1, has no DNA check behind it. TRBV12-2 counts as a pseudogene. This CDR3 is 16 amino acids long. Here the CDR3 DNA reads TGTGCAAGTCGCTTAAGCGCAGGGGAGTATGGACAGCCCCAGCATTTT. This codes for CASRLSAGEYGQPQHF.

The J gene is TRBJ2-2, the V gene TRBV5-1; D not resolved. V lost 4 bases and J 2 bases, leaving 12 bases between the germline ends. The CDR3 length is 15 residues. CDR1 is SGHRS and CDR2 is YFSETQ in the germline V gene. CDR3 nucleotide sequence: TGCGCCAGCAGCCGTGCAATCCTAAACACCGGGGAGCTGTTTTTT. Encoded protein: CASSRAILNTGELFF.

CDR3 nucleotide sequence: TGTGCCTGGATGTATAGAGGAATAGCTAACTATGGCTACACCTTC. Translating gives CAWMYRGIANYGYTF. The chain joins TRBV30 to TRBJ1-2; D gene uncertain. Germline V lookup: CDR1 GTSNPN, CDR2 SVGIG (reference sequence). V was pared by 4 bases and J by 0 bases, with 15 bases between. The CDR3 runs to 15 residues.

The J gene is TRBJ2-3, the V gene TRBV5-8, with D possibly being TRBD1 (5 bases). The V gene's germline CDR1 is SGHTS and CDR2 YDEGEE. The V end was cut by 1 base, the J end by 2 bases, with 8 bases between. The CDR3 sequence is 14 residues long. This CDR3 reads CASSLQGTTDTQYF. CDR3 coding DNA: TGTGCCAGCAGCTTGCAGGGAACCACAGATACGCAGTATTTT.

V usage is TRBV18 and J usage is TRBJ1-1; no clear D gene. From germline, CDR1 is KGHSH and CDR2 LQKENI. The CDR3 is 15 amino acids. Trimming stripped 0 bases from V and 2 bases from J, with 10 bases between. For the CDR3, the DNA is TGTGCCAGCTCACCACCGAGTACAGCTAACACTGAAGCTTTCTTT. It translates to CASSPPSTANTEAFF.

The rearrangement links TRBV5-6 to TRBJ1-5, with a tentative D call TRBD1 (6 bases). Trimming removed 0 bases at V and 7 bases at J, with 14 bases between. Germline V CDR1 and CDR2: SGHDT, YYEEEE. The CDR3 extends over 15 amino acids. CDR3 sequence reads: CASSLGYRARQPQHF. CDR3 in DNA: TGTGCCAGCAGCTTGGGGTACAGGGCCCGGCAGCCCCAGCATTTT.

Remarks on this clone: Germline is not matched at one junction end, which may reflect a read error. This sample includes further DNA sequences coding for the same CDR3. The chain is built from TRBV19 and TRBJ1-5, with a weak D call TRBD1 (6 bases). The CDR3 has 13 amino acids. Germline V lookup: CDR1 LNHDA, CDR2 SQIVND (reference sequence). The CDR3 sequence is CASSGQWYQPQHF. The CDR3 nucleotides are TGTGCCAGTAGCGGACAGTGGTATCAGCCTCAGCATTTT.

This clone was seen a single time. The J gene is TRBJ2-7, the V gene TRBV7-2, with D perhaps TRBD1 (6 bases). Per the germline V gene, CDR1 is SGHTA and CDR2 is FQGNSA. V lost 6 bases to trimming and J lost 5 bases, with 14 bases between them. The CDR3 is made up of 13 amino acids. The CDR3 sequence is CASSTGHGDEQYF. The DNA for the CDR3 is TGTGCCAGCAGTACGGGACATGGGGACGAGCAGTACTTC.

The chain joins TRBV30 to TRBJ1-2; possibly TRBD1 for D (6 bases). Germline V CDR1 and CDR2: GTSNPN, SVGIG (reference sequence). The CDR3 length is 15 residues. V lost 0 bases, J lost 2 bases, and 13 bases lay in between. The DNA of the CDR3 is TGTGCCTGGAGTGTACTGGGAAGGGGGAACTATGGCTACACCTTC. Its translation is CAWSVLGRGNYGYTF. Combining the CDR3 with reference TRBV30 and TRBJ1-2 gives the whole variable domain SQTIHQWPATLVQPVGSPLSLECTVEGTSNPNLYWYRQAAGRGLQLLFYSVGIGQISSEVPQNLSASRPQDRQFILSSKKLLLSDSGFYLCAWSVLGRGNYGYTFGSGTRLTVV.

V and J are TRBV4-1 and TRBJ1-1; 8 bases map to TRBD1. V lost 4 bases, J lost 3 bases, and 16 bases stayed unmatched. Germline V gene lookup returns CDR1 MGHRA and CDR2 YSYEKL. The CDR3 contains 18 residues. CDR3 amino acids: CASSPRQYRGGWDTEAFF. Here the CDR3 DNA reads TGCGCCAGCAGCCCGCGACAATACAGGGGGGGGTGGGACACTGAAGCTTTCTTT.

This rearrangement joins TRBV29-1 to TRBJ2-5; weak D call: TRBD2 (6 bases). V dropped 6 bases and J dropped 5 bases, with 10 bases sitting between them. The CDR3 extends over 11 amino acids. Germline V lookup: CDR1 SQVTM, CDR2 ANQGSEA. CDR3 protein: CSVPRGETQYF. CDR3 sequence (DNA): TGCAGCGTCCCCCGGGGGGAGACCCAGTACTTC.

This chain links TRBV7-9 with TRBJ2-3, with 9 positions matching TRBD2. After removal of 5 bases from V and 4 bases from J, the junction contained 7 bases not matched to a gene. The CDR3 length is 15 residues. Germline V gene sequence: CDR1 SEHNR, CDR2 FQNEAQ (reference sequence). The CDR3: CASSSGGPRADTQYF. Written as DNA, the CDR3 is TGTGCCAGCAGCAGCGGGGGGCCCCGGGCAGATACGCAGTATTTT.

This sequence joins TRBV19 and TRBJ2-5; D may be TRBD1 (5 bases). Trimming took off 6 bases at V and 4 bases at J, with 15 bases between the two ends. The germline CDR1 and CDR2 sequences are LNHDA and SQIVND (reference sequence). This CDR3 region has 14 residues. This CDR3 is CASSPGNRRETQYF. CDR3 DNA: TGTGCCAGTAGCCCAGGGAACCGTCGAGAGACCCAGTACTTC.

The V call is TRBV4-1, the J call TRBJ2-7; 10 nucleotides match TRBD1. V lost 4 bases, J lost 0 bases, and 3 bases stayed unmatched. The germline V gene has CDR1 MGHRA and CDR2 YSYEKL. The CDR3 is 15 residues long. CDR3 DNA: TGCGCCAGCAGCCCATGGGACAGGGGCTCCTACGAGCAGTACTTC. This encodes CASSPWDRGSYEQYF.

This chain joins TRBV2 and TRBJ1-2; D uncertain. The V gene lost 2 bases and the J gene lost 8 bases, with 12 bases spanning the gap. CDR1 is SNHLY and CDR2 is FYNNEI in the germline V gene. This CDR3 comprises 13 residues. Here the CDR3 reads CASSEYLGGGYTF. In DNA form, the CDR3 reads TGTGCCAGCAGTGAATATCTGGGAGGCGGCTACACCTTC.

This chain connects TRBV5-1 to TRBJ2-1; D not resolved. This CDR3 has 15 residues. CDR1 is SGHRS and CDR2 is YFSETQ in the germline V gene. The V and J ends lost 1 base and 2 bases respectively, with 10 bases between them. This CDR3 is CASSLPRLTYNEQFF. The CDR3 coding sequence is TGCGCCAGCAGCTTGCCTAGACTCACCTACAATGAGCAGTTCTTC.

The rearrangement joins TRBV5-4 to TRBJ1-2, with TRBD1 matching 10 bases. The CDR3 has 13 residues. Losses at the gene ends were 4 bases for V and 8 bases for J; bases not matched to a gene: 5. Germline CDR1 SGHNT, CDR2 YYREEE (reference sequence). The CDR3 spells CASSLAGQGGYTF. DNA for the CDR3: TGTGCCAGCAGCCTAGCGGGACAGGGGGGCTACACCTTC.

The J gene is TRBJ2-1, the V gene TRBV23-1; D remains unclear. TRBV23-1 belongs to the ORF category, with a function that is uncertain. V dropped 6 bases and J dropped 8 bases, with 20 bases sitting between them. The CDR3 is 15 amino acids. This CDR3 is CASSPSGSLLDEQFF. For the CDR3, the DNA is TGCGCCAGCAGCCCTTCCGGGTCCCTACTCGATGAGCAGTTCTTC.

The chain couples TRBV27 to TRBJ2-7, with D hard to call. Germline-derived CDR1 and CDR2 are MNHEY and SMNVEV (reference sequence). V was clipped by 3 bases and J by 3 bases, with 12 bases between them. This CDR3 has 14 residues. As DNA, the CDR3 is TGTGCCAGCAGTTTTTCTAACGCGGACTACGAGCAGTACTTC. Protein sequence: CASSFSNADYEQYF.

A single count supports this clone. The genes are TRBV19 and TRBJ2-1, with 9 positions matching TRBD2. Trimming removed 3 bases from V and 8 bases from J; junction bases left unmatched: 8. The CDR3 runs 15 residues. Germline V gives CDR1 LNHDA, CDR2 SQIVND (reference sequence). This chain's CDR3 is CASSMGRGGRHEQFF. In DNA, the CDR3 is TGTGCCAGTAGTATGGGGCGGGGGGGCCGTCATGAGCAGTTCTTC.

This chain links TRBV10-3 with TRBJ2-2, with D possibly TRBD2 on 8 matching bases. The CDR3 totals 17 residues. Trimming took off 0 bases at V and 7 bases at J, with 18 bases between the two ends. The germline gives CDR1 ENHRY, CDR2 SYGVKD. This chain's CDR3 is CAISESGGSGDSGELFF. The CDR3 nucleotides read TGTGCCATCAGTGAGTCGGGGGGTAGCGGGGACAGCGGGGAGCTGTTTTTT.

This chain connects TRBV5-1 to TRBJ2-2, with D perhaps matching TRBD1 (6 bases). V lost 4 bases, J lost 0 bases, and 10 bases lay in between. The CDR3 contains 15 residues. CDR1 and CDR2 from the germline V gene are SGHRS and YFSETQ. The CDR3 spells CASSRQVANTGELFF. CDR3 DNA sequence: TGCGCCAGCAGCAGACAGGTCGCGAACACCGGGGAGCTGTTTTTT.

This sequence joins TRBV6-6 and TRBJ2-3; 10 nucleotides align to TRBD2. V lost 6 bases and J lost 0; bases outside the gene matches: 3. Germline CDR1 is MNHNY and CDR2 is SVGAGI (reference sequence). This CDR3 spans 15 amino acids. CDR3 sequence (DNA): TGTGCCAGCAGCAGACTAGCGGGTAGCACAGATACGCAGTATTTT. Residues: CASSRLAGSTDTQYF.

J is TRBJ2-2 and V is TRBV5-1; tentatively, D is TRBD1 (5 bases). Trimming removed 0 bases from V and 6 bases from J, with 12 bases in between. Germline CDR1 reads SGHRS; CDR2 reads YFSETQ. The CDR3 totals 15 residues. In DNA form, the CDR3 reads TGCGCCAGCAGCTTGGCCTCAGAAGGGGCCGGGGAGCTGTTTTTT. Protein sequence: CASSLASEGAGELFF.

The rearrangement links TRBV9 to TRBJ2-1; perhaps TRBD1 as D (7 bases). This CDR3 has 15 residues. The ends were cut back, 3 bases at V and 10 bases at J, with 20 bases in the middle. The germline CDR1 and CDR2 sequences are SGDLS and YYNGEE. CDR3: CASSARSDRAGEQFF. CDR3 DNA: TGTGCCAGCAGCGCCCGAAGCGACAGGGCGGGGGAGCAGTTCTTC. Combining the CDR3 with reference TRBV9 and TRBJ2-1 gives the whole variable domain DSGVTQTPKHLITATGQRVTLRCSPRSGDLSVYWYQQSLDQGLQFLIQYYNGEERAKGNILERFSAQQFPDLHSELNLSSLELGDSALYFCASSARSDRAGEQFFGPGTRLTVL.